This TCR beta chain emerged from a study of blood T cell repertoires in COVID-19. Study overall: The samples span acute and convalescent COVID-19 from the United States, Italy and Spain. PBMCs, B-cell-depleted T cells, or T cells provided the cDNA or gDNA that made up the material.

Sequenced by immunoSEQ multiplex PCR; TCRdb stores in-frame clones only, minus some. Of approximately 200,000 clones in the sample, approximately 87% are singletons; the top ten hold about 6%. CDR1 is SGHDT, CDR2 YYEEEE, per germline. With 0 bases removed from V and 4 bases from J, the gap between germline ends came to 13 bases. CDR3 length: 15 amino acids. This chain links TRBV5-6 with TRBJ1-2; the D gene is possibly TRBD1 (6 bases). Material for sequencing was peripheral blood. This TCR derives from a man between 60 and 75 years old who had recovered from COVID-19. The CDR3 region is CASSLGGQGIYGYTF. The CDR3 coding sequence is TGTGCCAGCAGCTTGGGGGGGCAGGGAATCTATGGCTACACCTTC.